This TCR beta chain was observed in a study of T cell repertoires in cytomegalovirus infection. Whole-study context: Public TCR beta signature analysis indicated the presence of both CMV infection and matching HLA type. Study-level points and caveats: There were carriers of CMV plus the relevant HLA, and cumulative public TCR beta family frequency identified them. Within the response measured ex vivo, HLA-C-restricted CMV-specific TCR beta clonotypes were dominant.

TCRdb reprocessed the reads with MiXCR, giving one entry per CDR3 protein. The sample shows 300,000 or so distinct CDR3 sequences, 8% to 10% of them seen only once. V lost 1 base, J lost 2 bases, and 5 bases stayed unmatched. The germline CDR1 and CDR2 sequences are MDHEN and SYDVKM. This CDR3 contains 17 residues. There are many counts of this clonotype. The antigen is not known. The TCR sequence derives from a human donor in good health (CMV status not recorded). Some clones in this sample may be carry-over from other donors' samples. This chain links TRBV28 with TRBJ2-3; 11 bases agree with TRBD2. The sequencing input was PBMCs. The CDR3 region is CASSLFGLAGVTDTQYF. CDR3 nucleotides: TGTGCCAGCAGTTTATTTGGACTAGCGGGCGTCACAGATACGCAGTATTTT.